Listed below are T cell receptor beta chains from one sample, sequenced in a study of PD-L1 blockade in urothelial cancer. Sequenced by immunoSEQ multiplex PCR; TCRdb stores in-frame clones only, minus some. The sample contains about 45,000 clones, about nine tenths of which appear only once. The sample was PBMCs, taken around atezolizumab (anti-PD-L1) treatment. These receptors were obtained from a man older than 75 with urothelial cancer. Both conserved end residues are part of each CDR3. Each record gives: V gene, J gene, D gene, clone size, CDR3 DNA, CDR3 protein. A D gene is named only where the DNA matches it firmly. Size is stated for part of the rows, as once, few or many counts, or as a class when the clone is expanded.

>TRBV5-1|TRBJ2-1|TRBD1|-
TGCGCCAGCAGCTTAAGGGGGACAGGGGCCTACAATGAGCAGTTCTTC
CASSLRGTGAYNEQFF
>TRBV30|TRBJ1-1|-|-
TGTGCCTGGACGCACTCGGGGGGGTACACTGAAGCTTTCTTT
CAWTHSGGYTEAFF
>TRBV10-2|TRBJ2-7|TRBD2|-
TGCGCCAGCAGTGAGTCGAGGGGGACTAGCTCCTACGAGCAGTACTTC
CASSESRGTSSYEQYF
>TRBV13|TRBJ2-7|-|-
TGTGCCAGCAGCTTAGGCAGGGTGACCTACGAGCAGTACTTC
CASSLGRVTYEQYF
>TRBV9|TRBJ1-1|-|-
TGTGCCAGCAGCGCGCGAGGAATGAACACTGAAGCTTTCTTT
CASSARGMNTEAFF
>TRBV9|TRBJ2-5|-|-
TGTGCCAGCAGCGTAGCTGTCAGGGCGGTGGAGACCCAGTACTTC
CASSVAVRAVETQYF
>TRBV19|TRBJ1-4|-|-
TGTGCCAGTAGTAGTGACAGTGAAAAACTGTTTTTT
CASSSDSEKLFF
>TRBV25-1|TRBJ2-7|TRBD1|-
TGTGCCAGCAGTGACTCTGGGGGGACAGGGCAGCACGAGCAGTACTTC
CASSDSGGTGQHEQYF
>TRBV28|TRBJ1-5|-|-
TGTGCCAGCAGTTTGGGCAGAGATCAGCCCCAGCATTTT
CASSLGRDQPQHF
>TRBV6-5|TRBJ2-1|TRBD2|-
TGTGCCAGCAGTAGCAGCGGGAGCTCCTACAATGAGCAGTTCTTC
CASSSSGSSYNEQFF
>TRBV29-1|TRBJ1-5|-|-
TGCAGCGTGGCAGGCGGGAGCAATCAGCCCCAGCATTTT
CSVAGGSNQPQHF
>TRBV5-4|TRBJ2-5|TRBD2|once
TGTGCCAGCAGCGGAGGGGGGACTAGGCGTCAAGAGACCCAGTACTTC
CASSGGGTRRQETQYF
>TRBV18|TRBJ1-5|TRBD1|-
TGTGCCAGCTCACCGGACAGGGGCACAAGCAATCAGCCCCAGCATTTT
CASSPDRGTSNQPQHF
>TRBV28|TRBJ1-2|-|-
TGTGCCAGCAGGGGAACAGGACGATACTATGGCTACACCTTC
CASRGTGRYYGYTF
>TRBV6-6|TRBJ2-2|TRBD2|-
TGTGCCAGCAGCCTAGCGGGGGGCAACACCGGGGAGCTGTTTTTT
CASSLAGGNTGELFF
>TRBV6-5|TRBJ1-2|TRBD1|few
TGTGCCAGCAGTCCTACGACAGGGAACTATGGCTACACCTTC
CASSPTTGNYGYTF
>TRBV27|TRBJ2-5|TRBD1|-
TGTGCCAGCAGTAAGGACAGGGTCGAAGAGACCCAGTACTTC
CASSKDRVEETQYF
>TRBV10-2|TRBJ2-1|-|once
TGCGCCAGCAGTGAGACTCTCGCCACCTACAATGAGCAGTTCTTC
CASSETLATYNEQFF
>TRBV11-2|TRBJ2-3|-|-
TGTGCCAGCAGCTTAGATCCAAATCCCAGGACACTCACAGATACGCAGTATTTT
CASSLDPNPRTLTDTQYF
>TRBV5-1|TRBJ2-2|TRBD2|few
TGCGCCAGCAGCTCCGGGACTAGCTCCACCGGGGAGCTGTTTTTT
CASSSGTSSTGELFF
>TRBV2|TRBJ2-7|TRBD1|-
TGTGCCAGCAGTGCAAACAGGGGAAGGGGAACCTACGAGCAGTACTTC
CASSANRGRGTYEQYF
>TRBV18|TRBJ2-4|TRBD1|-
TGTGCCAGCTCACCGGGACAGACCTTAGCCAAAAACATTCAGTACTTC
CASSPGQTLAKNIQYF
>TRBV27|TRBJ2-2|TRBD1|-
TGTGCCAGCAGTTTATCGGGACAGGGGGCGAACACCGGGGAGCTGTTTTTT
CASSLSGQGANTGELFF
>TRBV6-5|TRBJ1-2|-|-
TGTGCCAGCAGTTCCCCTGGGGGCGGCTACACCTTC
CASSSPGGGYTF
>TRBV6-1|TRBJ2-7|TRBD1|-
TGTGCCAGCAGTGACGGACAGGGCTACGAGCAGTACTTC
CASSDGQGYEQYF
>TRBV11-3|TRBJ2-3|-|-
TGTGCCAGCAGCTTAACAGGAGCCACAGATACGCAGTATTTT
CASSLTGATDTQYF
>TRBV2|TRBJ2-2|TRBD2|-
TGTGCCAGCAGATTGGGACTAGCGGGTACCGGGGAGCTGTTTTTT
CASRLGLAGTGELFF
>TRBV7-7|TRBJ2-3|TRBD2|-
TGTGCCAGCAGCTTCGGGACTAGGGGAGATACGCAGTATTTT
CASSFGTRGDTQYF
>TRBV7-9|TRBJ2-3|TRBD2|-
TGTGCCAGCAGCTTCGGGTTGACTAGCGCAGCAGATACGCAGTATTTT
CASSFGLTSAADTQYF
>TRBV5-1|TRBJ2-5|TRBD2|-
TGCGCCAGCAGCTTGGGGGGACTAGCCAACCAAGAGACCCAGTACTTC
CASSLGGLANQETQYF
>TRBV27|TRBJ2-1|TRBD2|-
TGTGCCAGCAGTTTCACGTCTAGCGGGAGAGTCAATGAGCAGTTCTTC
CASSFTSSGRVNEQFF
>TRBV7-9|TRBJ2-7|TRBD1|-
TGTGCCAGCAGTCCTCCGGGCTCGGGACAGGGCTACGAGCAGTACTTC
CASSPPGSGQGYEQYF
>TRBV11-2|TRBJ2-7|TRBD2|-
TGTGCCAGCAGGCCGAGCGGGGTAGCGGGCTCCTACGAGCAGTACTTC
CASRPSGVAGSYEQYF
>TRBV4-3|TRBJ2-1|-|-
TGCGCCAGCAGCCAAGATTCAGGGGTGCCAAAGCAGTTCTTC
CASSQDSGVPKQFF